The 21 T cell receptor beta chains in this list originate from one sample, sequenced in a study of cytomegalovirus exposure and HLA in healthy donors. With 60 Vbeta and 13 Jbeta primers, the PCR was carried out. Method: immunoSEQ multiplex PCR; TCRdb's copy keeps in-frame clones and lacks some. The data contain 95,000 to 150,000 clones, 60% to 85% of them singletons. The sequencing input was PBMCs. The origin of the receptors is a man aged 25 to 45 in good health and CMV-seronegative.

This chain connects TRBV7-9 to TRBJ2-2; D unclear. V gave up 8 bases and J gave up 4 bases, with 8 bases separating them. The CDR3 extends over 12 amino acids. Germline CDR1 reads SEHNR; CDR2 reads FQNEAQ (reference sequence). In DNA form, the CDR3 reads TGTGCCAGCCAGTACATCACCGGGGAGCTGTTTTTT. It is translated as CASQYITGELFF.

The chain employs TRBV9 and TRBJ2-7, with TRBD1 as a possible D gene (5 bases). The CDR3 runs 13 residues. Trimming shortened V by 3 bases and J by 1 base, and 8 bases separated the two germline ends. Germline V lookup: CDR1 SGDLS, CDR2 YYNGEE. The CDR3 is CASSETESYEQYF. CDR3 DNA: TGTGCCAGCAGCGAGACAGAATCCTACGAGCAGTACTTC. The full variable domain, rest sourced from reference TRBV9 and TRBJ2-7, is DSGVTQTPKHLITATGQRVTLRCSPRSGDLSVYWYQQSLDQGLQFLIQYYNGEERAKGNILERFSAQQFPDLHSELNLSSLELGDSALYFCASSETESYEQYFGPGTRLTVT.

The chain combines TRBV7-8 with TRBJ2-3; no clear D gene. The CDR3 runs to 13 residues. Germline lookup yields CDR1 SGHVS and CDR2 FQNEAQ. Trimming took off 4 bases at V and 4 bases at J, with 9 bases between the two ends. CDR3 DNA sequence: TGTGCCAGCAGCTCTCTAGTGGCAGATACGCAGTATTTT. Translating it yields CASSSLVADTQYF.

The sample holds one count of this clone. DNA for the CDR3: TGTGCCAGCAGGTACAGGGGCCCGGGTGGATACGATCAGCCCCAGCATTTT. The encoded protein is CASRYRGPGGYDQPQHF. The chain has TRBV28 and TRBJ1-5; 7 bases align to TRBD1. The CDR3 is 17 residues long. The J segment lost 5 bases and the V segment lost 6 bases, leaving 16 bases of the junction unmatched. Germline V lookup: CDR1 MDHEN, CDR2 SYDVKM.

The chain has TRBV9 and TRBJ1-3; possibly TRBD1 for D (6 bases). V was cut by 1 base and J by 2 bases, with 10 bases left in between. CDR3 size: 15 residues. Per the germline V gene, CDR1 is SGDLS and CDR2 is YYNGEE. In DNA, the CDR3 is TGTGCCAGCAGCGTATCCGGGACACCTGGAAACACCATATATTTT. It translates to CASSVSGTPGNTIYF.

The V call is TRBV19, the J call TRBJ2-7, with TRBD1 as a possible D gene (5 bases). This CDR3 comprises 11 residues. The germline CDR1 and CDR2 sequences are LNHDA and SQIVND (reference sequence). Between the trimmed V and J ends, which lost 11 bases and 6 bases, there was a span of 14 bases. The CDR3 DNA follows: TGTGCCTGTGGGGCTCGGTGCGAGCAGTACTTC. Its translation: CACGARCEQYF. The full variable domain, rest sourced from reference TRBV19 and TRBJ2-7, is DGGITQSPKYLFRKEGQNVTLSCEQNLNHDAMYWYRQDPGQGLRLIYYSQIVNDFQKGDIAEGYSVSREKKESFPLTVTSAQKNPTAFYLCACGARCEQYFGPGTRLTVT.

The rearrangement joins TRBV5-1 to TRBJ2-1, with D possibly TRBD2 on 5 matching bases. Per the germline V gene, CDR1 is SGHRS and CDR2 is YFSETQ. Trimming removed 1 base at V and 5 bases at J, with 13 bases between. The CDR3 loop spans 15 amino acids. CDR3 sequence: CASSLPRTVDNEQFF. In nucleotides, the CDR3 is TGCGCCAGCAGCTTGCCTAGGACTGTTGACAATGAGCAGTTCTTC.

V gene TRBV28 combines with J gene TRBJ2-7, with 11 positions matching TRBD2. The CDR3 is 14 residues long. Germline V gene lookup returns CDR1 MDHEN and CDR2 SYDVKM. J gave up 2 bases and V 5 bases, and 2 bases lay outside the gene matches. The CDR3 loop reads CASSPSGRPYEQYF. The CDR3 bases are TGTGCCAGCAGTCCTAGCGGGAGGCCCTACGAGCAGTACTTC.

The rearrangement joins TRBV7-3 to TRBJ1-2, with D possibly being TRBD1 (5 bases). Trimming cost V 1 base and J 4 bases, with 13 bases left between them. Germline loops: CDR1 SGHTA, CDR2 FQGTGA. The CDR3 is 15 residues long. DNA of the CDR3: TGTGCCAGCAGCTTAAAACTTAGGGGAAGCTATGGCTACACCTTC. Translated, it gives CASSLKLRGSYGYTF.

The chain joins TRBV13 to TRBJ2-7, with a tentative D call TRBD1 (7 bases). The CDR3 has 17 amino acids. V was trimmed by 5 bases and J by 4 bases, leaving 24 bases between them. From germline, CDR1 is PRHDT and CDR2 FYEKMQ (reference sequence). The CDR3, as DNA: TGTGCCAGCAGCGCCGAGGCAGGGGGGCATGGGAAGTACGAGCAGTACTTC. As protein: CASSAEAGGHGKYEQYF.

The chain combines TRBV11-3 with TRBJ2-1; 8 bases are a match to TRBD2. V lost 8 bases to trimming and J lost 2 bases; unmatched junction nucleotides: 11. The germline CDR1 and CDR2 sequences are SGHNT and YENEEA. The CDR3 covers 16 residues. The CDR3 DNA follows: TGTGCCAGCTCCCACCGGGGGGGTGGGGCCTACAATGAGCAGTTCTTC. Its translation is CASSHRGGGAYNEQFF.

This clone is a singleton in its sample. The chain employs TRBV5-4 and TRBJ1-2; TRBD1 is a possible D gene (6 bases). CDR1 SGHNT and CDR2 YYREEE come from the germline V gene (reference sequence). The CDR3 sequence is 15 residues long. V lost 0 bases and J 0 bases, leaving 9 bases between the germline ends. The CDR3, as DNA: TGTGCCAGCAGCTTGGGGGGACAAACTAACTATGGCTACACCTTC. As protein: CASSLGGQTNYGYTF. The complete variable domain, with remaining parts taken from reference TRBV5-4 and TRBJ1-2, reads ETGVTQSPTHLIKTRGQQVTLRCSSQSGHNTVSWYQQALGQGPQFIFQYYREEENGRGNFPPRFSGLQFPNYSSELNVNALELDDSALYLCASSLGGQTNYGYTFGSGTRLTVV.

The genes are TRBV4-1 and TRBJ2-7; D might be TRBD2 (6 bases). The CDR3 totals 16 residues. Between the trimmed V and J ends, which lost 1 base and 1 base, there was a span of 14 bases. Germline V CDR1 and CDR2: MGHRA, YSYEKL. Written as DNA, the CDR3 is TGCGCCAGCAGCCAAGTCTCCGGGGGTTATTCCTACGAGCAGTACTTC. It yields the protein CASSQVSGGYSYEQYF.

The rearrangement uses TRBV5-1 and TRBJ1-1; D is unresolved. From germline, CDR1 is SGHRS and CDR2 YFSETQ. V was pared by 0 bases and J by 2 bases, with 11 bases between. This CDR3 has 15 residues. For the CDR3, the DNA is TGCGCCAGCAGCTTGGAAGGAGGCCTCAACACTGAAGCTTTCTTT. Protein product: CASSLEGGLNTEAFF.

This chain connects TRBV7-9 to TRBJ2-1; 16 nucleotides line up with TRBD2. The CDR3 has 19 amino acids. The germline gives CDR1 SEHNR, CDR2 FQNEAQ (reference sequence). V lost 3 bases, J lost 6 bases, and 11 bases stayed unmatched. The CDR3 here is CASSFRAGTSGRAGNEQFF. The CDR3 bases are TGTGCCAGCAGCTTTAGGGCGGGGACTAGCGGGAGGGCCGGCAATGAGCAGTTCTTC.

The chain employs TRBV13 and TRBJ1-2; D is ambiguous. In germline, CDR1 is PRHDT, CDR2 FYEKMQ (reference sequence). V lost 4 bases, J lost 7 bases, and 16 bases lay in between. The CDR3 has 14 residues. CDR3 loop: CASSSIIRGTGYTF. The CDR3 DNA follows: TGTGCCAGCAGCTCCATCATTCGGGGTACTGGCTACACCTTC.

The chain uses TRBV4-2 and TRBJ2-7, with 9 nucleotides matching TRBD1. The CDR3 is 16 amino acids. Per the germline V gene, CDR1 is LGHNA and CDR2 is YNFKEQ. Losses at the gene ends were 0 bases for V and 0 bases for J; bases not matched to a gene: 3. CDR3 region: CASSQEGDRVSYEQYF. CDR3 bases: TGTGCCAGCAGCCAAGAGGGGGACAGGGTCTCCTACGAGCAGTACTTC.

The V call is TRBV7-6, the J call TRBJ2-1; 9 bases are a match to TRBD1. V gave up 1 base and J gave up 7 bases; unmatched junction bases: 2. Germline V gene sequence: CDR1 SGHVS, CDR2 FNYEAQ. This CDR3 region has 14 residues. Here the CDR3 DNA reads TGTGCCAGCAGCTTAGACAGGGGGCTGAATGAGCAGTTCTTC. This gives the protein CASSLDRGLNEQFF.

This clone was observed a handful of times. Other DNA sequences in this specimen translate into the identical CDR3. The V call is TRBV7-9, the J call TRBJ1-4; D is uncertain. In germline, CDR1 is SEHNR, CDR2 FQNEAQ (reference sequence). The CDR3 totals 15 residues. The V and J ends lost 5 bases and 0 bases respectively, with 10 bases between them. The CDR3 loop reads CASSAYSSTNEKLFF. In nucleotides, the CDR3 is TGTGCCAGCAGCGCATACAGCTCAACTAATGAAAAACTGTTTTTT.

The genes are TRBV28 and TRBJ2-1, with 8 bases identical to TRBD1. Germline CDR1 reads MDHEN; CDR2 reads SYDVKM. V gave up 6 bases and J gave up 4 bases; unmatched junction bases: 8. The CDR3 totals 15 residues. CDR3 protein: CASRKEQGAYNEQFF. For the CDR3, the DNA is TGTGCCAGCAGAAAGGAGCAGGGGGCTTACAATGAGCAGTTCTTC. Full variable domain (remainder filled in from reference TRBV28 and TRBJ2-1): DVKVTQSSRYLVKRTGEKVFLECVQDMDHENMFWYRQDPGLGLRLIYFSYDVKMKEKGDIPEGYSVSREKKERFSLILESASTNQTSMYLCASRKEQGAYNEQFFGPGTRLTVL.

The count of this clone is one. The chain carries TRBV9 and TRBJ2-7; TRBD2 is a possible D gene (5 bases). CDR1 is SGDLS, CDR2 YYNGEE, per germline. Trimming shortened V by 2 bases and J by 1 base, and 13 bases separated the two germline ends. CDR3 length equals 15 residues. The CDR3 region has the DNA TGTGCCAGCAGCGTTGGAGGTTCCCCTTCCTACGAGCAGTACTTC. Its translation is CASSVGGSPSYEQYF.